These 29 T cell receptor beta chains originate from one sample sequenced in a study of beta chain features in type 1 diabetes. The authors reverse transcribed all of the isolated RNA, so sequencing captured expressed TCRB transcripts. Profiling relied on immunoSEQ multiplex PCR, and the TCRdb table lists in-frame clones only, not all of them. Of around 130,000 clones listed, about 16% were seen once; the top ten hold about 2.5%. Findings and caveats of the study: All four CD4+ subsets of Type 1 diabetes patients contained TCRB CDR3s that were moderately but significantly shorter.

Which antigens these TCRs recognize remains unknown. Source material: central memory CD4+ T cells from blood. The receptor set was obtained from a young man with type 1 diabetes.

The genes are TRBV30 and TRBJ1-4; 9 bases are shared with TRBD1. V lost 3 bases, J lost 0 bases, and 14 bases stayed unmatched. The CDR3 runs 19 residues. CDR1 is GTSNPN, CDR2 SVGIG, per germline (reference sequence). The CDR3 nucleotides read TGTGCCTGGAGCCTGGGAGCGACAGGGGGAAGTGCAACTAATGAAAAACTGTTTTTT. This sequence encodes CAWSLGATGGSATNEKLFF.

This clone occurred many times. Other DNA sequences within the sample encode an identical CDR3. The rearrangement joins TRBV29-1 to TRBJ2-2; D gene ambiguous. The germline gives CDR1 SQVTM, CDR2 ANQGSEA. CDR3 length equals 12 residues. Trimming shortened V by 5 bases and J by 7 bases, and 11 bases separated the two germline ends. The CDR3: CSVKKGVGELFF. The CDR3 nucleotides are TGCAGCGTTAAAAAGGGTGTCGGGGAGCTGTTTTTT.

The rearrangement joins TRBV5-1 to TRBJ2-5, with 7 positions matching TRBD1. Germline lookup yields CDR1 SGHRS and CDR2 YFSETQ. J gave up 7 bases and V 5 bases, and 8 bases lay outside the gene matches. The CDR3 loop spans 13 amino acids. In nucleotides, the CDR3 is TGCGCCAGCAGAACCAGGGGGATCGGGACCCAGTACTTC. Amino acids: CASRTRGIGTQYF.

This clone occurred once. V and J are TRBV14 and TRBJ2-7; 10 bases agree with TRBD2. The CDR3 consists of 15 residues. CDR1 is SGHDN, CDR2 FVKESK, per germline. Trimming cost V 3 bases and J 0 bases; bases outside gene matches: 2. For the CDR3, the DNA is TGTGCCAGCAGCCAGGTAGCGGGGGGCTCCTACGAGCAGTACTTC. Amino acid sequence: CASSQVAGGSYEQYF.

The V and J genes are TRBV7-3 and TRBJ2-5; perhaps TRBD1 as D (5 bases). Germline V CDR1 and CDR2: SGHTA, FQGTGA. This CDR3 is built from 13 residues. The V end lost 0 bases, the J end lost 4 bases, and 6 bases lay between the germline ends. CDR3: CASSLTGVETQYF. CDR3 sequence (DNA): TGTGCCAGCAGCTTAACAGGGGTAGAGACCCAGTACTTC.

The V gene is TRBV7-2, the J gene TRBJ1-1, with D tentatively TRBD1 (5 bases). Trimming cost V 3 bases and J 3 bases, with 8 bases left between them. CDR1 and CDR2 (germline): SGHTA, FQGNSA. The CDR3 length is 13 residues. DNA for the CDR3: TGTGCCAGCAGCTTCGACAGTTACACTGAAGCTTTCTTT. Amino acid sequence: CASSFDSYTEAFF. Full variable domain (rest looked up from reference TRBV7-2 and TRBJ1-1): GAGVSQSPSNKVTEKGKDVELRCDPISGHTALYWYRQSLGQGLEFLIYFQGNSAPDKSGLPSDRFSAERTGGSVSTLTIQRTQQEDSAVYLCASSFDSYTEAFFGQGTRLTVV.

This clone has just a few counts. The V call is TRBV7-2, the J call TRBJ2-1, with 8 bases that match TRBD1. V lost 4 bases and J lost 5; bases outside the gene matches: 7. Germline V gene data show CDR1 as SGHTA and CDR2 as FQGNSA. The CDR3 runs to 15 residues. CDR3 in amino acids: CASSSRQGKDNEQFF. The CDR3 DNA sequence: TGTGCCAGCAGCTCCAGACAGGGGAAGGACAATGAGCAGTTCTTC.

V and J are TRBV7-6 and TRBJ1-3, with D perhaps TRBD1 (6 bases). Trimming stripped 5 bases from V and 0 bases from J, with 17 bases between. Germline V lookup: CDR1 SGHVS, CDR2 FNYEAQ. The CDR3 spans 17 residues. CDR3 in DNA: TGTGCCAGCAGCCTCAGGGGACGGATAGACTCTGGAAACACCATATATTTT. Protein sequence: CASSLRGRIDSGNTIYF. Supplemented by reference TRBV7-6 and TRBJ1-3, the full variable domain reads GAGVSQSPRYKVTKRGQDVALRCDPISGHVSLYWYRQALGQGPEFLTYFNYEAQQDKSGLPNDRFSAERPEGSISTLTIQRTEQRDSAMYRCASSLRGRIDSGNTIYFGEGSWLTVV.

This clone occurred a few times. The chain recombines TRBV4-3 with TRBJ2-1; no firm D call. The germline V gene has CDR1 LGHNA and CDR2 YSLEER. Trimming removed 1 base from V and 6 bases from J, with 10 bases in between. CDR3 size: 14 residues. CDR3 in amino acids: CASSQGSSRNEQFF. The CDR3 region has the DNA TGCGCCAGCAGCCAAGGTTCCAGCCGCAATGAGCAGTTCTTC.

CDR3 amino acids: CASNNNSPLHF. The CDR3 coding sequence is TGTGCCAGCAATAATAATTCACCCCTCCACTTT. The gene calls are TRBV28 and TRBJ1-6; D gene uncertain. The V and J ends lost 7 bases and 5 bases respectively, with 3 bases between them. This CDR3 spans 11 amino acids. Looked up from germline, CDR1 is MDHEN and CDR2 is SYDVKM.

This clone was seen a few times. The chain is built from TRBV19 and TRBJ1-1, with TRBD1 identical over 8 bases. The CDR3 sequence is 14 residues long. In germline, CDR1 is LNHDA, CDR2 SQIVND (reference sequence). The junction had 10 bases not matched to a gene; V was cut back by 5 bases and J by 8 bases. The CDR3 loop reads CASSAAGQGFEAFF. The CDR3 coding sequence is TGTGCCAGTAGTGCCGCAGGACAGGGTTTCGAAGCTTTCTTT.

This rearrangement joins TRBV6-6 to TRBJ1-2; D is perhaps TRBD1 (5 bases). The V gene's germline CDR1 is MNHNY and CDR2 SVGAGI (reference sequence). The CDR3 covers 13 residues. V lost 4 bases, J lost 13 bases, and 19 bases lay in between. The CDR3 reads CASSLAGEGAFTF. For the CDR3, the DNA is TGTGCCAGCAGTTTGGCGGGCGAAGGGGCTTTCACCTTC.

The rearrangement joins TRBV25-1 to TRBJ2-1; weak D call: TRBD1 (6 bases). This CDR3 spans 12 amino acids. V lost 4 bases and J lost 9, with 10 bases in between. CDR1 and CDR2 from the germline V gene are MGHDK and SYGVNS. In DNA, the CDR3 is TGTGCCAGCAGTGCCCAGGGGCTTGAGCAGTTCTTC. Protein sequence: CASSAQGLEQFF. The full variable domain, in which reference TRBV25-1 and TRBJ2-1 provide the parts outside the CDR3, is EADIYQTPRYLVIGTGKKITLECSQTMGHDKMYWYQQDPGMELHLIHYSYGVNSTEKGDLSSESTVSRIRTEHFPLTLESARPSHTSQYLCASSAQGLEQFFGPGTRLTVL.

The rearrangement uses TRBV11-2 and TRBJ2-7; perhaps TRBD2 as D (5 bases). V lost 7 bases to trimming and J lost 2 bases, with 15 bases between them. Looked up from germline, CDR1 is SGHAT and CDR2 is FQNNGV. This CDR3 comprises 14 residues. CDR3 nucleotide sequence: TGTGCCAGCACCCGAGAGATCGGGACCTACGAGCAGTACTTC. Translation: CASTREIGTYEQYF.

The J gene is TRBJ1-2, the V gene TRBV13, with TRBD1 matching over 9 bases. The V gene's germline CDR1 is PRHDT and CDR2 FYEKMQ (reference sequence). The CDR3 has 15 amino acids. V lost 5 bases, J lost 1 base, and 5 bases stayed unmatched. The CDR3 sequence is CASSPKTGGNYGYTF. For the CDR3, the DNA is TGTGCCAGCAGCCCCAAGACAGGGGGTAACTATGGCTACACCTTC.

The CDR3 loop reads CSVCVGQKDQPQHF. The CDR3 DNA is TGCAGCGTTTGCGTGGGGCAGAAAGATCAGCCCCAGCATTTT. The chain couples TRBV29-1 to TRBJ1-5; tentative D call: TRBD1 (5 bases). The CDR3 totals 14 residues. V lost 5 bases and J lost 5, with 16 bases in between. Per the germline V gene, CDR1 is SQVTM and CDR2 is ANQGSEA.

The chain combines TRBV9 with TRBJ1-2; D uncertain. The CDR3 sequence is 13 residues long. The V end lost 5 bases, the J end lost 4 bases, and 12 bases lay between the germline ends. Germline assignment: CDR1 SGDLS and CDR2 YYNGEE. Here the CDR3 DNA reads TGTGCCAGCAGGGCGGGCCCTCTCTATGGCTACACCTTC. It translates to CASRAGPLYGYTF.

This clone has a handful of counts. This chain uses TRBV7-2 with TRBJ2-3; tentative D call: TRBD2 (6 bases). V lost 7 bases, J lost 4 bases, and 18 bases lay in between. Germline V lookup: CDR1 SGHTA, CDR2 FQGNSA. The CDR3 length is 15 residues. The CDR3 reads CASIPWSGRADTQYF. The DNA of the CDR3 is TGTGCCAGCATCCCATGGAGCGGGCGCGCAGATACGCAGTATTTT.

CDR3 residues: CASSDSGPREQYF. The CDR3 DNA follows: TGCGCCAGCAGCGACAGCGGTCCGAGGGAGCAGTACTTC. The genes are TRBV5-1 and TRBJ2-7; D assignment may be TRBD1 or TRBD2 (5 bases each). The V and J ends lost 4 bases and 7 bases respectively, with 15 bases between them. Germline-derived CDR1 and CDR2 are SGHRS and YFSETQ. The CDR3 loop spans 13 amino acids.

This clone has more than one count but fewer than ten. This rearrangement joins TRBV14 to TRBJ2-3; D remains unclear. Trimming pared 4 bases from V and 1 base from J, leaving 15 bases between. CDR1 is SGHDN and CDR2 is FVKESK in the germline V gene. The CDR3 has 16 amino acids. CDR3 bases: TGTGCCAGCAGCCCCCTTGATGGGCAGCGCACAGATACGCAGTATTTT. Its protein is CASSPLDGQRTDTQYF.

This clone was found many times. The chain recombines TRBV7-9 with TRBJ2-6, with a possible D match to TRBD1 (5 bases). Germline CDR1 and CDR2: SEHNR and FQNEAQ (reference sequence). The CDR3 has 13 amino acids. V was pared by 5 bases and J by 5 bases, with 7 bases between. This CDR3 reads CASSDSWANVLTF. CDR3 nucleotides: TGTGCCAGCAGCGACAGCTGGGCCAACGTCCTGACTTTC.

The V and J genes are TRBV4-3 and TRBJ2-7, with D uncertain. V was cut by 3 bases and J by 1 base, with 10 bases left in between. Germline V gene sequence: CDR1 LGHNA, CDR2 YSLEER. The CDR3 loop spans 14 amino acids. CDR3 region: CASSQVRLSYEQYF. CDR3 nucleotides: TGCGCCAGCAGCCAGGTTCGCCTGTCCTACGAGCAGTACTTC.

The sample holds a few counts of this clone. V is TRBV7-6 and J is TRBJ1-2; 8 bases match TRBD1. CDR3 length: 14 amino acids. CDR1 and CDR2 (germline): SGHVS, FNYEAQ. J gave up 6 bases and V 5 bases, and 8 bases lay outside the gene matches. CDR3 protein: CASSPDRVRDGYTF. CDR3 DNA: TGTGCCAGCAGCCCGGACAGGGTGAGGGATGGCTACACCTTC.

Only a few counts were recorded for this clone. This chain links TRBV7-2 with TRBJ2-1; TRBD2 matches at 7 bases. This CDR3 comprises 12 residues. The germline V gene encodes CDR1 SGHTA and CDR2 FQGNSA. After removal of 8 bases from V and 3 bases from J, the junction contained 1 base not matched to a gene. The CDR3 sequence is CASGLDYNEQFF. The CDR3 DNA is TGTGCCAGCGGACTAGACTACAATGAGCAGTTCTTC.

The sample holds a few counts of this clone. This chain joins TRBV28 and TRBJ2-3; the match to TRBD2 covers 11 bases. The CDR3 runs to 16 residues. From germline, CDR1 is MDHEN and CDR2 SYDVKM. The junction had 6 bases not matched to a gene; V was cut back by 5 bases and J by 2 bases. CDR3: CASSETSGADTDTQYF. In DNA form, the CDR3 reads TGTGCCAGCAGTGAGACTAGCGGGGCTGACACAGATACGCAGTATTTT.

The chain combines TRBV28 with TRBJ2-3, with TRBD2 matching 8 bases. The J segment lost 1 base and the V segment lost 8 bases, leaving 8 bases of the junction unmatched. CDR3 size: 15 residues. Germline CDR1 is MDHEN and CDR2 is SYDVKM. The CDR3 bases are TGTGCCAGCTCCTGGCGGGGGGCGGGCACAGATACGCAGTATTTT. It yields the protein CASSWRGAGTDTQYF.

This chain connects TRBV7-9 to TRBJ1-5, with a weak D call TRBD1 (6 bases). V lost 5 bases and J 6 bases, leaving 17 bases between the germline ends. The CDR3 totals 15 residues. Germline V gives CDR1 SEHNR, CDR2 FQNEAQ (reference sequence). The CDR3, as DNA: TGTGCCAGCAGCCTCGGACAGACGACGAGTCAGCCCCAGCATTTT. Protein product: CASSLGQTTSQPQHF.

The rearrangement links TRBV7-9 to TRBJ1-5; no clear D. V was pared by 1 base and J by 6 bases, with 7 bases between. The CDR3 consists of 13 residues. Germline V lookup: CDR1 SEHNR, CDR2 FQNEAQ (reference sequence). CDR3 DNA sequence: TGTGCCAGCAGCTTAGAGGGAAGTCAGCCCCAGCATTTT. Its translation is CASSLEGSQPQHF.

This clone has only a few counts. The chain uses TRBV7-6 and TRBJ2-3, with 9 bases matching TRBD2. V lost 4 bases and J lost 1; bases outside the gene matches: 6. The CDR3 extends over 16 amino acids. Germline CDR1 SGHVS, CDR2 FNYEAQ. CDR3 loop: CASSSVPSGGTDTQYF. CDR3 DNA sequence: TGTGCCAGCAGCTCCGTACCTAGCGGGGGCACAGATACGCAGTATTTT.